Below are 30 T cell receptor beta chains sequenced from a single sample in a study of cytomegalovirus exposure and HLA in healthy donors. PCR used 60 Vbeta primers and 13 Jbeta primers. Some clones are missing from TCRdb's copy, which holds only in-frame ones; the method was immunoSEQ multiplex PCR. The sample lists tens of thousands of clones, around 84% occurring once. The sample consisted of PBMCs. The source is a man aged 40-55 years in good health and CMV-seronegative.

This clone was recorded once. The chain carries TRBV5-6 and TRBJ2-7; D is unresolved. Germline CDR1 is SGHDT and CDR2 is YYEEEE. The V end lost 4 bases, the J end lost 0 bases, and 11 bases lay between the germline ends. The CDR3 spans 14 residues. This CDR3 reads CASSAYSISYEQYF. In nucleotides, the CDR3 is TGTGCCAGCAGCGCGTATTCTATCTCCTACGAGCAGTACTTC. Full variable domain (remainder filled in from reference TRBV5-6 and TRBJ2-7): DAGVTQSPTHLIKTRGQQVTLRCSPKSGHDTVSWYQQALGQGPQFIFQYYEEEERQRGNFPDRFSGHQFPNYSSELNVNALLLGDSALYLCASSAYSISYEQYFGPGTRLTVT.

This clone is a singleton in its sample. This chain links TRBV28 with TRBJ2-1; D possibly corresponds to TRBD1 (6 bases). This CDR3 contains 13 residues. The germline V and J ends were trimmed by 5 bases and 7 bases, with 12 bases remaining between them. Germline CDR1 is MDHEN and CDR2 is SYDVKM. In DNA form, the CDR3 reads TGTGCCAGCAGTCCGACAGGTAGGAATGAGCAGTTCTTC. It yields the protein CASSPTGRNEQFF. Filled out from reference TRBV28 and TRBJ2-1, the complete variable domain reads DVKVTQSSRYLVKRTGEKVFLECVQDMDHENMFWYRQDPGLGLRLIYFSYDVKMKEKGDIPEGYSVSREKKERFSLILESASTNQTSMYLCASSPTGRNEQFFGPGTRLTVL.

This clone was seen more than once but under ten times. The DNA for the CDR3 is TGTGCCAGCAGCTCCCAGGGGGCCACTGAAGCTTTCTTT. Protein sequence: CASSSQGATEAFF. The V call is TRBV11-3, the J call TRBJ1-1; 8 bases map to TRBD1. The CDR3 has 13 amino acids. J lost 4 bases, V lost 4 bases, and 2 bases had no gene match. In germline, CDR1 is SGHNT, CDR2 YENEEA. Complete variable domain (other parts from reference TRBV11-3 and TRBJ1-1): EAGVVQSPRYKIIEKKQPVAFWCNPISGHNTLYWYLQNLGQGPELLIRYENEEAVDDSQLPKDRFSAERLKGVDSTLKIQPAELGDSAVYLCASSSQGATEAFFGQGTRLTVV.

The chain uses TRBV28 and TRBJ2-7; D might be TRBD2 (7 bases). The CDR3 is made up of 14 amino acids. Germline CDR1 is MDHEN and CDR2 is SYDVKM. Trimming removed 2 bases at V and 3 bases at J, with 11 bases between. CDR3 DNA sequence: TGTGCCAGCAGTTTAGGGGGCGGGGGCTACGAGCAGTACTTC. It yields the protein CASSLGGGGYEQYF.

This chain links TRBV5-5 with TRBJ2-1, with D unresolved. V was pared by 0 bases and J by 9 bases, with 7 bases between. Looked up from germline, CDR1 is SGHKS and CDR2 is YYEKEE (reference sequence). The CDR3 totals 12 residues. For the CDR3, the DNA is TGTGCCAGCAGCTTGGGGGCAGGTGAGCAGTTCTTC. This translates into CASSLGAGEQFF. Combining the CDR3 with reference TRBV5-5 and TRBJ2-1 gives the whole variable domain DAGVTQSPTHLIKTRGQQVTLRCSPISGHKSVSWYQQVLGQGPQFIFQYYEKEERGRGNFPDRFSARQFPNYSSELNVNALLLGDSALYLCASSLGAGEQFFGPGTRLTVL.

This clone occurred a few times. The chain is built from TRBV6-4 and TRBJ2-2; D not certain. This CDR3 spans 15 amino acids. With 0 bases removed from V and 0 bases from J, the gap between germline ends came to 5 bases. Germline-derived CDR1 and CDR2 are MRHNA and SNTAGT. This CDR3 reads CASSDSGANTGELFF. The DNA for the CDR3 is TGTGCCAGCAGTGACTCGGGCGCGAACACCGGGGAGCTGTTTTTT.

This chain links TRBV28 with TRBJ2-1, with TRBD2 matching 14 bases. V was clipped by 6 bases and J by 2 bases; unmatched bases: 6. The CDR3 is made up of 17 amino acids. Germline CDR1 and CDR2: MDHEN and SYDVKM. The CDR3 reads CASRLRTSGRTYNEQFF. As DNA, the CDR3 is TGTGCCAGCAGGCTCCGGACTAGCGGGAGGACCTACAATGAGCAGTTCTTC.

The rearrangement joins TRBV7-8 to TRBJ2-3, with D possibly matching TRBD2 (6 bases). Trimming left V 5 bases short and J 2 bases short, with 14 bases between. The CDR3 runs to 15 residues. In germline, CDR1 is SGHVS, CDR2 FQNEAQ. CDR3 bases: TGTGCCAGCAGCGCGAGGCGGGGAAACACAGATACGCAGTATTTT. Translation: CASSARRGNTDTQYF. The whole variable domain, filled in from reference TRBV7-8 and TRBJ2-3, reads GAGVSQSPRYKVAKRGQDVALRCDPISGHVSLFWYQQALGQGPEFLTYFQNEAQLDKSGLPSDRFFAERPEGSVSTLKIQRTQQEDSAVYLCASSARRGNTDTQYFGPGTRLTVL.

The chain uses TRBV14 and TRBJ1-1; D is uncertain. This CDR3 contains 11 residues. Trimming pared 3 bases from V and 4 bases from J, leaving 3 bases between. Germline lookup yields CDR1 SGHDN and CDR2 FVKESK. The chain's CDR3 is CASSQATEAFF. The CDR3 nucleotides read TGTGCCAGCAGCCAGGCCACTGAAGCTTTCTTT.

The rearrangement uses TRBV4-2 and TRBJ2-7; 11 nucleotides line up with TRBD2. The CDR3 loop spans 18 amino acids. V was clipped by 3 bases and J by 1 base; unmatched bases: 11. The germline gives CDR1 LGHNA, CDR2 YNFKEQ. CDR3 protein: CASSQGMTSGIESYEQYF. The CDR3 region has the DNA TGTGCCAGCAGCCAGGGTATGACTAGCGGGATAGAATCCTACGAGCAGTACTTC.

In its sample, this clone was seen once. The CDR3 nucleotides are TGTGCCATCAGTGAGGGGGATGGCAGGGGCACCAAAAACATTCAGTACTTC. Encoded protein: CAISEGDGRGTKNIQYF. V and J are TRBV10-3 and TRBJ2-4; D perhaps matches TRBD1 (6 bases). V was pared by 2 bases and J by 2 bases, with 16 bases between. The CDR3 extends over 17 amino acids. Looked up from germline, CDR1 is ENHRY and CDR2 is SYGVKD.

The V gene is TRBV5-6, the J gene TRBJ2-2; 10 bases are shared with TRBD2. V trimming: 4 bases; J trimming: 1 base; junction bases outside the gene matches: 7. Germline CDR1 reads SGHDT; CDR2 reads YYEEEE. This CDR3 comprises 17 residues. The CDR3 loop reads CASSPGLAVENTGELFF. As DNA, the CDR3 is TGTGCCAGCAGCCCAGGACTAGCGGTCGAGAACACCGGGGAGCTGTTTTTT.

The J gene is TRBJ1-1, the V gene TRBV18; 9 bases align to TRBD1. Germline V gene sequence: CDR1 KGHSH, CDR2 LQKENI. This CDR3 spans 15 amino acids. Unmatched junction bases numbered 4, after V lost 4 bases and J lost 1 base. This chain's CDR3 is CASSQQGAGNTEAFF. The CDR3 DNA is TGTGCCAGCTCACAACAGGGGGCGGGGAACACTGAAGCTTTCTTT.

This clone showed up just a few times. The V call is TRBV28, the J call TRBJ2-1, with a possible D match to TRBD1 (6 bases). Germline lookup yields CDR1 MDHEN and CDR2 SYDVKM. Trimming took off 5 bases at V and 5 bases at J, with 19 bases between the two ends. The length of the CDR3 is 16 residues. The CDR3 protein is CASSANRVKSDNEQFF. DNA for the CDR3: TGTGCCAGCAGTGCAAACAGGGTCAAGTCCGACAATGAGCAGTTCTTC.

V gene TRBV7-2 combines with J gene TRBJ1-4; 7 bases line up with TRBD1. The CDR3 loop spans 17 amino acids. Germline CDR1 reads SGHTA; CDR2 reads FQGNSA. Trimming took 2 bases from V and 8 from J; bases not matched to a gene: 14. CDR3 amino acids: CASSLRGWRQGEEKLFF. The DNA of the CDR3 is TGTGCCAGCAGCTTACGTGGTTGGAGACAGGGTGAAGAAAAACTGTTTTTT. The entire variable domain, with the rest obtained from reference TRBV7-2 and TRBJ1-4, is as follows: GAGVSQSPSNKVTEKGKDVELRCDPISGHTALYWYRQSLGQGLEFLIYFQGNSAPDKSGLPSDRFSAERTGGSVSTLTIQRTQQEDSAVYLCASSLRGWRQGEEKLFFGSGTQLSVL.

This rearrangement joins TRBV6-5 to TRBJ1-1, with D possibly being TRBD1 (6 bases). V lost 5 bases to trimming and J lost 9 bases, with 16 bases between them. The germline gives CDR1 MNHEY, CDR2 SVGAGI. The CDR3 runs 13 residues. For the CDR3, the DNA is TGTGCCAGCAGTCTCGCAGGGGTTAATAAAGCTTTCTTT. Protein product: CASSLAGVNKAFF.

Points on this clone: The conserved final phenylalanine or tryptophan is absent from the CDR3, which likely points to a read error. The limits of the CDR3 on the DNA are not certain, so only TCRdb's listed CDR3 is given. The chain is built from TRBV27 and TRBJ1-1. Germline CDR1 and CDR2: MNHEY and SMNVEV (reference sequence). The CDR3 extends over 9 residues, inclusive of both ends. The chain's CDR3 is CASSLSPRG.

This clone has just a few counts. The chain is built from TRBV7-3 and TRBJ2-1; no clear D gene. Trimming took off 5 bases at V and 8 bases at J, with 13 bases between the two ends. Germline CDR1 SGHTA, CDR2 FQGTGA. This CDR3 has 13 residues. The CDR3 is CASSRGMNDEQFF. CDR3 DNA: TGTGCCAGCAGCCGAGGAATGAATGATGAGCAGTTCTTC. Full variable domain (missing parts from reference TRBV7-3 and TRBJ2-1): GAGVSQTPSNKVTEKGKYVELRCDPISGHTALYWYRQSLGQGPEFLIYFQGTGAADDSGLPNDRFFAVRPEGSVSTLKIQRTERGDSAVYLCASSRGMNDEQFFGPGTRLTVL.

This clone appeared once. The V call is TRBV5-6, the J call TRBJ2-3; 9 bases line up with TRBD2. Per the germline V gene, CDR1 is SGHDT and CDR2 is YYEEEE. CDR3 size: 16 residues. With V trimmed by 0 bases and J by 6 bases, 8 bases remained unmatched. This CDR3 is CASSLEGLAVEDTQYF. As DNA, the CDR3 is TGTGCCAGCAGCTTGGAGGGACTAGCAGTAGAGGATACGCAGTATTTT.

This chain uses TRBV27 with TRBJ1-4; D is unclear. Germline values: CDR1 MNHEY, CDR2 SMNVEV (reference sequence). The CDR3 covers 14 residues. V was shortened by 6 bases and J by 4 bases, with 12 bases between the two germline ends. CDR3 sequence reads: CASSPRGNNEKLFF. CDR3 sequence (DNA): TGTGCCAGCAGCCCCCGCGGGAATAATGAAAAACTGTTTTTT.

The rearrangement joins TRBV30 to TRBJ2-5; no reliable D call. The assigned J gene may be wrong: the sequence end matches TRBJ2-7 better. The CDR3 contains 13 residues. CDR1 is GTSNPN and CDR2 is SVGIG in the germline V gene (reference sequence). The CDR3 here is CAWRVDTAYEQYF. CDR3 nucleotides: TGTGCCTGGAGGGTAGACACCGCCTACGAGCAGTACTTC.

J is TRBJ2-3 and V is TRBV6-4; 12 nucleotides line up with TRBD2. CDR1 is MRHNA, CDR2 SNTAGT, per germline. With 3 bases clipped from V and 3 bases from J, the junction kept 4 bases outside the gene matches. The CDR3 consists of 16 residues. The CDR3 sequence is CASSDDTSGRTDTQYF. The CDR3 region has the DNA TGTGCCAGCAGTGATGATACTAGCGGGAGGACAGATACGCAGTATTTT.

This chain joins TRBV13 and TRBJ1-3; D not certain. The CDR3 is 18 residues long. CDR1 is PRHDT, CDR2 FYEKMQ, per germline (reference sequence). V was pared by 4 bases and J by 0 bases, with 19 bases between. The CDR3 loop is CASSSRAARLSSGNTIYF. The CDR3 DNA reads TGTGCCAGCAGCTCGAGGGCGGCCCGGCTGAGCTCTGGAAACACCATATATTTT.

The chain joins TRBV9 to TRBJ1-2, with TRBD1 identical over 10 bases. The germline V gene has CDR1 SGDLS and CDR2 YYNGEE. V lost 3 bases to trimming and J lost 5 bases; unmatched junction nucleotides: 4. The CDR3 length is 14 residues. CDR3 sequence (DNA): TGTGCCAGCAGCGCGACAGGGGGCCGGTATGGCTACACCTTC. Its translation: CASSATGGRYGYTF.

The chain links TRBV4-2 to TRBJ2-1; 8 nucleotides line up with TRBD2. Germline CDR1 and CDR2: LGHNA and YNFKEQ. The V and J ends lost 1 base and 6 bases, in that order; junction bases with no gene match: 5. CDR3 length: 15 residues. The DNA of the CDR3 is TGTGCCAGCAGCCAAGGACGGGAGGGAGGCAATGAGCAGTTCTTC. This gives the protein CASSQGREGGNEQFF.

The chain joins TRBV7-2 to TRBJ2-4; TRBD2 matches 8 bases. From germline, CDR1 is SGHTA and CDR2 FQGNSA. The J segment lost 0 bases and the V segment lost 5 bases, leaving 12 bases of the junction unmatched. The CDR3 runs 18 residues. This chain's CDR3 is CASSASSGGILAKNIQYF. CDR3 bases: TGTGCCAGCAGCGCAAGCTCGGGAGGGATATTAGCCAAAAACATTCAGTACTTC.

The chain has TRBV7-9 and TRBJ2-5; 7 nucleotides line up with TRBD2. CDR1 and CDR2 from the germline V gene are SEHNR and FQNEAQ (reference sequence). V lost 2 bases, J lost 4 bases, and 7 bases stayed unmatched. The CDR3 sequence is 15 residues long. The CDR3 nucleotides are TGTGCCAGCAGCTTAATGGCGGGAGTGGGAGAGACCCAGTACTTC. Protein: CASSLMAGVGETQYF.

The sample holds a few counts of this clone. The J gene is TRBJ2-2, the V gene TRBV15; TRBD2 aligns across 11 bases. The CDR3 runs to 19 residues. Germline assignment: CDR1 LNHNV and CDR2 YYDKDF (reference sequence). J gave up 4 bases and V 5 bases, and 15 bases lay outside the gene matches. DNA of the CDR3: TGTGCCACCAGCCCAGCGGGATTAGCGGGAGGGCTCGCCACCGGGGAGCTGTTTTTT. It is translated as CATSPAGLAGGLATGELFF.

The chain joins TRBV18 to TRBJ1-1, with D tentatively TRBD1 (5 bases). Germline V lookup: CDR1 KGHSH, CDR2 LQKENI. V was trimmed by 2 bases and J by 5 bases, leaving 12 bases between them. The CDR3 length is 14 residues. The DNA for the CDR3 is TGTGCCAGCTCACCAGGGGCCCCGCGGACTGAAGCTTTCTTT. This translates into CASSPGAPRTEAFF.

The V call is TRBV7-2, the J call TRBJ1-5, with D hard to call. V gave up 3 bases and J gave up 3 bases, with 15 bases separating them. The germline V gene has CDR1 SGHTA and CDR2 FQGNSA. The CDR3 extends over 16 amino acids. CDR3 in DNA: TGTGCCAGCAGCTTTGAGGACGCAGCGGTCAATCAGCCCCAGCATTTT. The encoded protein is CASSFEDAAVNQPQHF.